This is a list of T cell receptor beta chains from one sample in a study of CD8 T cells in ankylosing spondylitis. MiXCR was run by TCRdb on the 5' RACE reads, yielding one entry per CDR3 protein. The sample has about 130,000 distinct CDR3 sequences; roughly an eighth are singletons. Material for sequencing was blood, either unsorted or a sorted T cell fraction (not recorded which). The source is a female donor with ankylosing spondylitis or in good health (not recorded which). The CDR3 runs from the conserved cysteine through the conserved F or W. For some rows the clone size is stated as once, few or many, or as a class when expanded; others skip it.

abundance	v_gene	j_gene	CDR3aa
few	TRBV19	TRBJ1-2	CASTPTGGVYGYTF
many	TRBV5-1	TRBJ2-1	CATRLGSDEQFF
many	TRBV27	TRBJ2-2	CASSFSGPRNTGELFF
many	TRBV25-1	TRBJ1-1	CASSDELLNTEAFF
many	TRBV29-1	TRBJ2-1	CSVEVGRVGQFF
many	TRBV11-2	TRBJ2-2	CASRPPGLAGPWELFF
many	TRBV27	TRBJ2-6	CASSLEGSYAGANVLTF
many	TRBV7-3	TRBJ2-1	CASSLIPSSGGGNEQFF
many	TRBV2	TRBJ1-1	CASSPDPYGDTEAFF
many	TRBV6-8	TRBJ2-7	CASSSPSGMKYF
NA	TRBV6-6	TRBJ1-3	CASSRGSGNTIYF
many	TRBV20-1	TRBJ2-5	CSAPEVDVLQETQYF
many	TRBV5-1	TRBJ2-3	CASSFGIAGADTQYF
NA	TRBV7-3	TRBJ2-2	CASSLKADNTGELFF
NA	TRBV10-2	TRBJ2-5	CASSRNLVETQYF
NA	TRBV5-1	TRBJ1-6	CASSGGPPNSPLHF